These 3 T cell receptor beta chains share one sample of origin, sequenced in a study of T cells in Graves' hyperthyroidism and ophthalmopathy. From RNA transcripts, TCR beta CDR3 regions were amplified. A set of HTBI primers served as the primers for a first-round RT-PCR of the TCR CDR3. Each CDR3 protein gets one entry after TCRdb re-called the multiplex PCR reads with MiXCR. The table lists around 580,000 distinct CDR3 sequences, just over 45% of them singletons, with around 7.7% in the top ten. Sequences were obtained from peripheral blood or thyroid tissue (not recorded which). The source is a woman in her late teens or twenties with Graves' hyperthyroidism.

This clonotype was found a few times. The chain recombines TRBV18 with TRBJ2-6; D unresolved. There are 16 residues in the CDR3. CDR1 and CDR2 (germline): KGHSH, LQKENI. V lost 1 base and J 0 bases, leaving 7 bases between the germline ends. The CDR3 loop is CASSPLQISGANVLTF. The CDR3 nucleotides are TGTGCCAGCTCACCACTGCAGATCTCTGGGGCCAACGTCCTGACTTTC.

This clonotype was seen many times. The chain joins TRBV15 to TRBJ1-2; D not certain. Trimming took off 0 bases at V and 5 bases at J, with 7 bases between the two ends. The germline gives CDR1 LNHNV, CDR2 YYDKDF (reference sequence). CDR3 length equals 13 residues. The CDR3 reads CATSREGSYGYTF. CDR3 sequence (DNA): TGTGCCACCAGCAGAGAGGGGTCATATGGCTACACCTTC.

This clonotype was recorded at least ten times. The chain combines TRBV7-8 with TRBJ2-7; 7 nucleotides agree with TRBD2. The CDR3 is 15 residues long. Trimming removed 1 base from V and 2 bases from J; junction bases left unmatched: 5. In germline, CDR1 is SGHVS, CDR2 FQNEAQ. In DNA, the CDR3 is TGTGCCAGCAGCTTAGGGTCTAGCGGTACCTACGAGCAGTACTTC. Translation gives CASSLGSSGTYEQYF.